The next 13 T cell receptor beta chains were all read from a single sample in a study of cytomegalovirus exposure and HLA in healthy donors. Primers: 60 Vbeta forward and 13 Jbeta reverse. Produced via immunoSEQ multiplex PCR; TCRdb's table is partial and in-frame only. The sample lists more than 90,000 clones, nearly 70% seen once, with 2.5% to 3% in the top ten. The sample consisted of PBMCs. These receptors came from a man aged 50 or older in good health and CMV-seronegative.

The chain couples TRBV5-1 to TRBJ2-3; possible D gene TRBD2, 5 bases. The CDR3 is 14 residues long. Germline V lookup: CDR1 SGHRS, CDR2 YFSETQ. The V end was cut by 3 bases, the J end by 0 bases, with 8 bases between. The CDR3 DNA sequence: TGCGCCAGCAGCTCAACGGGGAGCACAGATACGCAGTATTTT. This codes for CASSSTGSTDTQYF.

About this clone: In the same sample, other DNA sequences code for this CDR3. V gene TRBV2 combines with J gene TRBJ1-3, with D uncertain. Trimming cost V 1 base and J 2 bases, with 6 bases left between them. Germline lookup yields CDR1 SNHLY and CDR2 FYNNEI. This CDR3 contains 14 residues. CDR3 DNA sequence: TGTGCCAGCAGTGAAGGTACACCTGGAAACACCATATATTTT. Its protein product is CASSEGTPGNTIYF.

The V call is TRBV11-3, the J call TRBJ2-3; D unresolved. The CDR3 is made up of 15 amino acids. The V end lost 1 base, the J end lost 4 bases, and 12 bases lay between the germline ends. Germline CDR1 is SGHNT and CDR2 is YENEEA. The CDR3, as DNA: TGTGCCAGCAGCTTAGTTGCTGGGCCGGCAGATACGCAGTATTTT. It yields the protein CASSLVAGPADTQYF.

This sequence joins TRBV5-1 and TRBJ2-3, with 14 bases that match TRBD2. Trimming cost V 4 bases and J 4 bases; bases outside gene matches: 2. The germline V gene encodes CDR1 SGHRS and CDR2 YFSETQ. This CDR3 region has 15 residues. The CDR3 sequence: CASSPTSGGADTQYF. CDR3 DNA sequence: TGCGCCAGCAGCCCGACTAGCGGGGGGGCAGATACGCAGTATTTT.

V usage is TRBV5-1 and J usage is TRBJ1-2; 10 positions agree with TRBD1. The germline gives CDR1 SGHRS, CDR2 YFSETQ. The CDR3 contains 15 residues. Unmatched junction bases numbered 2, after V lost 0 bases and J lost 3 bases. In nucleotides, the CDR3 is TGCGCCAGCAGCTTGGAAGGACAGGGGGACTATGGCTACACCTTC. It encodes CASSLEGQGDYGYTF.

This chain connects TRBV29-1 to TRBJ2-2, with 7 bases fitting TRBD1. Trimming took 2 bases from V and 2 from J; bases not matched to a gene: 2. Per germline, CDR1 SQVTM and CDR2 ANQGSEA. This CDR3 comprises 14 residues. In DNA, the CDR3 is TGCAGCGTTGAAAAGGGGGCAAACACCGGGGAGCTGTTTTTT. Translation: CSVEKGANTGELFF.

The chain employs TRBV28 and TRBJ1-2, with D tentatively TRBD1 (5 bases). Germline CDR1 is MDHEN and CDR2 is SYDVKM. There are 14 residues in the CDR3. V was clipped by 7 bases and J by 4 bases, with 16 bases between them. CDR3: CASTMGGRGYGYTF. The CDR3 DNA is TGTGCCAGCACCATGGGGGGACGGGGCTATGGCTACACCTTC.

J is TRBJ2-5 and V is TRBV5-1, with a possible D match to TRBD1 (5 bases). The CDR3 length is 17 residues. V lost 3 bases and J 7 bases, leaving 25 bases between the germline ends. Germline V gene data show CDR1 as SGHRS and CDR2 as YFSETQ. As DNA, the CDR3 is TGCGCCAGCAGCTCTGGTCCCCGTGGGGCGAACTGGCGGACCCAGTACTTC. Its translation is CASSSGPRGANWRTQYF.

This chain connects TRBV5-3 to TRBJ2-7; 15 bases fit TRBD2. TRBV5-3 is filed as an ORF, its function uncertain. CDR3 length: 17 residues. The junction had 6 bases not matched to a gene; V was cut back by 3 bases and J by 2 bases. CDR3 DNA: TGTGCCAGAAGCTCCGGGACTAGCGGGAGGCTCCCCTACGAGCAGTACGTC. Protein sequence: CARSSGTSGRLPYEQYV.

This clone has only a few counts. The chain carries TRBV7-9 and TRBJ2-5; D may be TRBD2 (5 bases). Germline CDR1 SEHNR, CDR2 FQNEAQ (reference sequence). This CDR3 region has 14 residues. The V gene lost 1 base and the J gene lost 3 bases, with 9 bases spanning the gap. The CDR3 reads CASSLGGLKETQYF. CDR3 in DNA: TGTGCCAGCAGCTTAGGAGGGCTTAAAGAGACCCAGTACTTC.

The chain links TRBV30 to TRBJ1-4; D is unclear. Germline CDR1 GTSNPN, CDR2 SVGIG (reference sequence). The length of the CDR3 is 11 residues. V lost 4 bases and J 8 bases, leaving 8 bases between the germline ends. Here the CDR3 reads CAWTGGEKLFF. The CDR3 DNA follows: TGTGCCTGGACAGGAGGAGAAAAACTGTTTTTT. The full variable domain, completed using reference TRBV30 and TRBJ1-4, is SQTIHQWPATLVQPVGSPLSLECTVEGTSNPNLYWYRQAAGRGLQLLFYSVGIGQISSEVPQNLSASRPQDRQFILSSKKLLLSDSGFYLCAWTGGEKLFFGSGTQLSVL.

Turning to this clone: An end of the junction does not agree with germline; a read error may underlie this. The J gene is TRBJ2-1, the V gene TRBV7-7; tentatively, D is TRBD1 (5 bases). CDR1 is SSHAT, CDR2 FNYEAQ, per germline (reference sequence). The CDR3 contains 15 residues. The CDR3 region is CASSLSQGSYNEQFF. Written as DNA, the CDR3 is TGTGCTAGCAGCTTATCGCAGGGCTCCTACAATGAGCAGTTCTTC.

The CDR3 here is CASSLTALRAEQYF. The DNA for the CDR3 is TGTGCCAGCAGCTTGACGGCCTTGCGGGCCGAGCAGTACTTC. This chain connects TRBV5-6 to TRBJ2-7; possible D gene TRBD2, 5 bases. The germline CDR1 and CDR2 sequences are SGHDT and YYEEEE. Trimming removed 1 base at V and 6 bases at J, with 14 bases between. The CDR3 has 14 amino acids.